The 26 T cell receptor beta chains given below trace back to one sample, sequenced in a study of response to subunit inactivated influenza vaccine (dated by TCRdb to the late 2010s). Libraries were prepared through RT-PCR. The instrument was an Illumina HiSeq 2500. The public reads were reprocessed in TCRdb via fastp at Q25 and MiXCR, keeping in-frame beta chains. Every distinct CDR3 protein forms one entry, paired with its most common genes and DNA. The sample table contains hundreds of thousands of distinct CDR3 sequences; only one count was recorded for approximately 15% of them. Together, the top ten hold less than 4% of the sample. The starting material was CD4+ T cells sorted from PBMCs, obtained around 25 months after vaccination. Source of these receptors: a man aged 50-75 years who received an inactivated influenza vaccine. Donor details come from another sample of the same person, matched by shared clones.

The CDR3 DNA is TGTGCCAGCAGTGAAGGGACAGGGTCATACAATGAGCAGTTCTTC. Amino acid sequence: CASSEGTGSYNEQFF. The chain has TRBV6-1 and TRBJ2-1; 8 bases fit TRBD1. CDR3 size: 15 residues. The V and J ends lost 1 base and 4 bases, in that order; junction bases with no gene match: 3. Looked up from germline, CDR1 is MNHNS and CDR2 is SASEGT.

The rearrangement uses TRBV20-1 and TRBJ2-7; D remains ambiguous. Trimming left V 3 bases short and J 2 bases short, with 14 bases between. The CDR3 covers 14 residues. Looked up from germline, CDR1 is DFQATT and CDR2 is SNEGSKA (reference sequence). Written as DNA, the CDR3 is TGCAGTGCTAGGGCGGACCACATTACCTACGAGCAGTACTTC. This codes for CSARADHITYEQYF.

The CDR3 loop reads CSARITSGQETQYF. The CDR3 DNA is TGCAGTGCTAGGATTACTAGCGGGCAAGAGACCCAGTACTTC. V is TRBV20-1 and J is TRBJ2-5, with 9 bases lining up with TRBD2. This CDR3 comprises 14 residues. J gave up 2 bases and V 3 bases, and 4 bases lay outside the gene matches. CDR1 is DFQATT and CDR2 is SNEGSKA in the germline V gene (reference sequence).

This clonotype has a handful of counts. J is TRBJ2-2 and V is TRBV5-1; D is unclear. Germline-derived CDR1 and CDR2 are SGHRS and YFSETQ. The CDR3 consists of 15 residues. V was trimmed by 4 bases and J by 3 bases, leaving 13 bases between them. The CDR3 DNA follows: TGCGCCAGCAGCAGACGGACGGCGGACACCGGGGAGCTGTTTTTT. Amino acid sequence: CASSRRTADTGELFF.

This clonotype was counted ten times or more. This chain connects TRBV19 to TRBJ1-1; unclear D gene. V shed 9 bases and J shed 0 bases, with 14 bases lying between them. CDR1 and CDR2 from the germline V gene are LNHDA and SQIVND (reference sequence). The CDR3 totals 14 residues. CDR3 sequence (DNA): TGTGCCAGCCTCCCAACGGTAATGAACACTGAAGCTTTCTTT. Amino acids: CASLPTVMNTEAFF.

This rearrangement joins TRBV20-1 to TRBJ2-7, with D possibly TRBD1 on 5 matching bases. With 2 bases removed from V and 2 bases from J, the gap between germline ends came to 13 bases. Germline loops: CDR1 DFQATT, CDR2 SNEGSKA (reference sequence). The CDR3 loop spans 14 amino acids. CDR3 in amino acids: CSARSGLNPYEQYF. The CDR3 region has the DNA TGCAGTGCTAGATCAGGGCTAAATCCCTACGAGCAGTACTTC.

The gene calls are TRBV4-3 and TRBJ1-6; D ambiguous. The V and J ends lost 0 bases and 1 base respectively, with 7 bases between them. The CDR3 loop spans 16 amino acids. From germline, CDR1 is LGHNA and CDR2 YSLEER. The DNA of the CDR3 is TGCGCCAGCAGCCAAGAGGGGTCGTCCTATAATTCACCCCTCCACTTT. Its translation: CASSQEGSSYNSPLHF.

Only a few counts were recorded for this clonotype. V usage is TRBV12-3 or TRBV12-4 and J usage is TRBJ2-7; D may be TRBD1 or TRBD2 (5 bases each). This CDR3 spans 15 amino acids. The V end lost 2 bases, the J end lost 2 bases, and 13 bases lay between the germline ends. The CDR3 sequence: CASSLMGTSAYEQYF. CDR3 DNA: TGTGCCAGCAGTTTAATGGGGACGTCCGCCTACGAGCAGTACTTC.

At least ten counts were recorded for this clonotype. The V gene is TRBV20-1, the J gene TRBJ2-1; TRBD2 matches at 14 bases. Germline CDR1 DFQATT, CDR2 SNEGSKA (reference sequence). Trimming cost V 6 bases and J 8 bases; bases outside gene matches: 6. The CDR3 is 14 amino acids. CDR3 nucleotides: TGCAGTGCCACCCGACTAGCGGGAGGGTATGAGCAGTTCTTC. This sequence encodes CSATRLAGGYEQFF.

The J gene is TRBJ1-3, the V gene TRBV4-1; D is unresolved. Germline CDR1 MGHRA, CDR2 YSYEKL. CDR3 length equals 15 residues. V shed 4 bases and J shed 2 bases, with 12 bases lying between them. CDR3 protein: CASSRPAGTGNTIYF. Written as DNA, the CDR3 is TGCGCCAGCAGCCGTCCCGCGGGCACTGGAAACACCATATATTTT.

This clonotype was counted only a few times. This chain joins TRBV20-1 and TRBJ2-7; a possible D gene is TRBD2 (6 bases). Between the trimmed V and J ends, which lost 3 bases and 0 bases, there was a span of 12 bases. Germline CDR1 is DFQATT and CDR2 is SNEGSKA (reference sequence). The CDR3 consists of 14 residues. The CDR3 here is CSARTGLSSYEQYF. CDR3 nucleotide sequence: TGCAGTGCTAGGACGGGACTCAGCTCCTACGAGCAGTACTTC.

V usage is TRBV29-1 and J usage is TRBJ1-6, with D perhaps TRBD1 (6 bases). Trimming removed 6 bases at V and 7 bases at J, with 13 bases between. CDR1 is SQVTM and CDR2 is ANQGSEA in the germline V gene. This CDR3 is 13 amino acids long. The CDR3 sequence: CSVATGSNSPLHF. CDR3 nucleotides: TGCAGCGTGGCTACAGGGAGCAATTCACCCCTCCACTTT.

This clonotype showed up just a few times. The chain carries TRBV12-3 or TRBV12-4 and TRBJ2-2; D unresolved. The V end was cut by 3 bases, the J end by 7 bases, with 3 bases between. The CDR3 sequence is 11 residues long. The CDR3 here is CASSFDGELFF. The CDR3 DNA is TGTGCCAGCAGTTTTGACGGGGAGCTGTTTTTT.

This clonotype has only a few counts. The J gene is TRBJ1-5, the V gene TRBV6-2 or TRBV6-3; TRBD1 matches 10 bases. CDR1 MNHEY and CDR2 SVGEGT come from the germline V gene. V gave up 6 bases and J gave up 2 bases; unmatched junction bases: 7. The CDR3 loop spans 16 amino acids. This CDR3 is CASSTTGTGGNQPQHF. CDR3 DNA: TGTGCCAGCAGCACCACCGGGACAGGGGGCAATCAGCCCCAGCATTTT.

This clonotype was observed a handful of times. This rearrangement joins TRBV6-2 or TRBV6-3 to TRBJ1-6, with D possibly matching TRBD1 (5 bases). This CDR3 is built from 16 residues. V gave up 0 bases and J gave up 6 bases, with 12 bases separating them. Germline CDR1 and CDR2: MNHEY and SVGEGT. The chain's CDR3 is CASSYSRGRLNSPLHF. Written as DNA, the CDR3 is TGTGCCAGCAGTTACTCGAGGGGACGCCTTAATTCACCCCTCCACTTT.

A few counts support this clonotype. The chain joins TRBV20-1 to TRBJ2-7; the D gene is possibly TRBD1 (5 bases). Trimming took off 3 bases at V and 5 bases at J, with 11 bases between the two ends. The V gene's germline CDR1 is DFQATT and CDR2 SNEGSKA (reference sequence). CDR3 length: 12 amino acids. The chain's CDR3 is CSASHRSDEQYF. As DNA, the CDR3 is TGCAGTGCTAGCCACAGGTCAGACGAGCAGTACTTC.

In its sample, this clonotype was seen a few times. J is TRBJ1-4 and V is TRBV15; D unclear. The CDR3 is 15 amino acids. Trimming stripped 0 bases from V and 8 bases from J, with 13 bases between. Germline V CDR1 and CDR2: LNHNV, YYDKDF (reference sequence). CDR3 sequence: CATSRDMRVGEKLFF. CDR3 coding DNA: TGTGCCACCAGCAGAGATATGAGGGTGGGCGAAAAACTGTTTTTT.

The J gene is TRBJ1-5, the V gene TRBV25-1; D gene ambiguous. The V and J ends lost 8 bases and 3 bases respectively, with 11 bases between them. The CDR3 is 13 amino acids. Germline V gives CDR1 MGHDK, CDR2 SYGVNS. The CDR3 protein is CASGTLDNQPQHF. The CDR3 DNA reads TGTGCCAGCGGTACGTTGGACAATCAGCCCCAGCATTTT.

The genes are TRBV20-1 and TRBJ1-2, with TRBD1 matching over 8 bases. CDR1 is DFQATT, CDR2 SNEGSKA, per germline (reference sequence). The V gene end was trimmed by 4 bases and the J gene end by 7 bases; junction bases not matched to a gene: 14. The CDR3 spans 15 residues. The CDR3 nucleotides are TGCAGTGCTACCCGACAGGGGCCTCGGGTTGGTGGCTACACCTTC. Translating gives CSATRQGPRVGGYTF.

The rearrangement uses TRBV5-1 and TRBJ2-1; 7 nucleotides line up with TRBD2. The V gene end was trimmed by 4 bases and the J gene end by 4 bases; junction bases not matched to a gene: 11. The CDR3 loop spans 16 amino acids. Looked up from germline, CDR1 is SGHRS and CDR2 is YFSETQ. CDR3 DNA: TGCGCCAGCAGCGCGGTGGGGGAGGGGAGGTACAATGAGCAGTTCTTC. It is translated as CASSAVGEGRYNEQFF.

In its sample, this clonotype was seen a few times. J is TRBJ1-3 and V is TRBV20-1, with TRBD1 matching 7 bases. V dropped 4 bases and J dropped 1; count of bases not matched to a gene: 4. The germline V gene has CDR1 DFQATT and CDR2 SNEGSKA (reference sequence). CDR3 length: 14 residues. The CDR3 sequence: CSATYRGSGNTIYF. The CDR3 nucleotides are TGCAGTGCTACGTACAGGGGTTCTGGAAACACCATATATTTT.

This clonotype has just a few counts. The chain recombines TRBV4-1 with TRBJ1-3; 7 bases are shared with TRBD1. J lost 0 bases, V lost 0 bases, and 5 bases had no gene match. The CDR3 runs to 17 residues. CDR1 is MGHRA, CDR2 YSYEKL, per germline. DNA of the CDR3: TGCGCCAGCAGCCAAGACTCCCGACAGGGCTCTGGAAACACCATATATTTT. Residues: CASSQDSRQGSGNTIYF.

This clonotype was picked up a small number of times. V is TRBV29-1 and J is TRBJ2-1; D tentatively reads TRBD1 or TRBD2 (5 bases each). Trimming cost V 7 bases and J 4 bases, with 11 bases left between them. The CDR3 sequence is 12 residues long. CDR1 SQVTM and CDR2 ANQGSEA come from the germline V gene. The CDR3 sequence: CSAGTRYNEQFF. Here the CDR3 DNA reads TGCAGCGCCGGGACCCGATACAATGAGCAGTTCTTC.

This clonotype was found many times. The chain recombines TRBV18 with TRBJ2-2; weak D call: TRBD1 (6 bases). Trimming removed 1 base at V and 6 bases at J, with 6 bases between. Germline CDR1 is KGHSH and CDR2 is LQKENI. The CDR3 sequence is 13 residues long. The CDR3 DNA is TGTGCCAGCTCACCACAGGGGGCCGGGGAGCTGTTTTTT. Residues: CASSPQGAGELFF.

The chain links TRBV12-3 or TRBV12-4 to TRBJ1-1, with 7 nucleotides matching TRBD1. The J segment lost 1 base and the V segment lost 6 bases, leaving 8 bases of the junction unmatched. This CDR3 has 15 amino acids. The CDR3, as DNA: TGTGCCAGCAGCCCTCGGGACAGCTGGAACACTGAAGCTTTCTTT. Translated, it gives CASSPRDSWNTEAFF.

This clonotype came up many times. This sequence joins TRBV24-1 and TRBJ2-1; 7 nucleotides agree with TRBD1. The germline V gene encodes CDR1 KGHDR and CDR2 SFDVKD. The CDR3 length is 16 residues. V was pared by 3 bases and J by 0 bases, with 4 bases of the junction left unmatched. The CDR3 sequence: CATSDPQGSSYNEQFF. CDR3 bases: TGTGCCACCAGTGATCCACAGGGGAGCTCCTACAATGAGCAGTTCTTC.